The T cell receptor (beta chain) described here comes from a study of neurological immune-mediated disorders. The cDNA was generated by 5'RACE with 10-nucleotide random UMIs. TCRdb reprocessed the 5' RACE reads via MiXCR and lists one record per CDR3 protein. The sample holds 50,000 to 80,000 distinct CDR3 sequences, roughly 4.5% seen once. The sequence came from a man younger than 40 with multiple sclerosis. Sequenced material: PBMCs.

This CDR3 reads CSARRAGPYEQYF. The CDR3 coding sequence is TGCAGTGCTAGACGGGCAGGGCCCTACGAGCAGTACTTC. This sequence joins TRBV20-1 and TRBJ2-7; maybe TRBD1 (5 bases). The V end was cut by 2 bases, the J end by 2 bases, with 10 bases between. Per germline, CDR1 DFQATT and CDR2 SNEGSKA (reference sequence). CDR3 length: 13 residues.